Below are 8 T cell receptor beta chains sequenced from a single sample in a study of blood T cell repertoires in COVID-19. Sequencing used immunoSEQ multiplex PCR; TCRdb keeps in-frame clones, though not all of them. The sample lists roughly 130,000 clones; around 80% were seen once. Sequenced sample: peripheral blood. Receptors originate from a man between 60 and 75 years old with acute or convalescent COVID-19.

This chain links TRBV19 with TRBJ1-1; D not certain. Germline V gives CDR1 LNHDA, CDR2 SQIVND (reference sequence). The CDR3 is 13 residues long. Trimming removed 2 bases at V and 3 bases at J, with 7 bases between. The CDR3 region is CASSIFVDTEAFF. The CDR3 DNA is TGTGCCAGTAGTATATTCGTCGACACTGAAGCTTTCTTT.

The rearrangement uses TRBV7-9 and TRBJ1-2; D unresolved. The CDR3 is made up of 14 amino acids. The germline CDR1 and CDR2 sequences are SEHNR and FQNEAQ (reference sequence). Between the trimmed V and J ends, which lost 5 bases and 0 bases, there was a span of 10 bases. The CDR3 DNA reads as TGTGCCAGCAGCCCGAACGGAGCTAACTATGGCTACACCTTC. Protein sequence: CASSPNGANYGYTF. The variable domain in full, with the rest retrieved from reference TRBV7-9 and TRBJ1-2, is DTGVSQNPRHKITKRGQNVTFRCDPISEHNRLYWYRQTLGQGPEFLTYFQNEAQLEKSRLLSDRFSAERPKGSFSTLEIQRTEQGDSAMYLCASSPNGANYGYTFGSGTRLTVV.

As for this clone: The sample has other DNA sequences that encode this CDR3 too. The CDR3 protein is CASSLGGISTDTQYF. The CDR3 DNA is TGCGCCAGCAGCTTGGGGGGCATTAGCACAGATACGCAGTATTTT. The chain has TRBV5-1 and TRBJ2-3; the D gene is possibly TRBD1 (5 bases). The V end was cut by 0 bases, the J end by 0 bases, with 8 bases between. Per germline, CDR1 SGHRS and CDR2 YFSETQ. The CDR3 has 15 residues.

This chain joins TRBV3-1 (or the pseudogene TRBV3-2) and TRBJ1-2, with D perhaps matching TRBD1 (5 bases). CDR1 is LGHDT, CDR2 YNNKEL, per germline (reference sequence). V shed 4 bases and J shed 8 bases, with 17 bases lying between them. The CDR3 totals 14 residues. DNA of the CDR3: TGTGCCAGCAGCCTAGGAGAAGGGGAAAGAGGCTACACCTTC. Its translation is CASSLGEGERGYTF.

The sample holds a few counts of this clone. V gene TRBV12-3 or TRBV12-4 combines with J gene TRBJ1-1; D is unresolved. The CDR3 consists of 12 residues. With 6 bases removed from V and 4 bases from J, the gap between germline ends came to 9 bases. The DNA for the CDR3 is TGTGCCAGCAGCGTCCGGGGCACTGAAGCTTTCTTT. Its protein is CASSVRGTEAFF.

The chain employs TRBV27 and TRBJ2-7; 8 bases are a match to TRBD1. Trimming at V came to 7 bases and at J to 5 bases, leaving 13 bases not matched to a gene. In germline, CDR1 is MNHEY, CDR2 SMNVEV (reference sequence). The CDR3 runs to 15 residues. CDR3 nucleotides: TGTGCCAGCACCAACAGACAGGGGAAAATGCACGAGCAGTACTTC. Translation gives CASTNRQGKMHEQYF.

The J gene is TRBJ1-4, the V gene TRBV5-6, with D perhaps matching TRBD1 (6 bases). Trimming took off 0 bases at V and 7 bases at J, with 10 bases between the two ends. CDR1 SGHDT and CDR2 YYEEEE come from the germline V gene. CDR3 length: 14 amino acids. Here the CDR3 DNA reads TGTGCCAGCAGCTTGGGGACAGCGGCTGAAAAACTGTTTTTT. It codes for CASSLGTAAEKLFF.

The chain recombines TRBV6-1 with TRBJ1-1; no firm D call. The length of the CDR3 is 13 residues. Germline V CDR1 and CDR2: MNHNS, SASEGT. Trimming took 3 bases from V and 4 from J, leaving 9 bases between them. In DNA form, the CDR3 reads TGTGCCAGCAGTGAGGGGAGGGTCACTGAAGCTTTCTTT. Translation gives CASSEGRVTEAFF.